Sequencing of this TCR beta chain was carried out in a study of shared clonotypes between healthy human individuals. This clone occurred a few times. Sequenced by immunoSEQ multiplex PCR; TCRdb stores in-frame clones only, minus some. The sample records nearly 750,000 clones, 72% being singletons. The TCR was taken from a woman aged 25 to 39 in good health. Sequenced input: memory CD4+ T cells sorted from blood. The sample's subset: CD45RA-negative fraction.

CDR3 DNA: TGTGCCAGCAGGTTCGACCAGAATCAGCCCCAGCATTTT. Translated, it gives CASRFDQNQPQHF. The gene calls are TRBV2 and TRBJ1-5; the D is unclear. CDR1 is SNHLY, CDR2 FYNNEI, per germline. Trimming took 6 bases from V and 4 from J, leaving 10 bases between them. This CDR3 region has 13 residues.